This entry describes one TCR beta chain. Its antigen remains unidentified. This entry belongs to a study of T cell responses to AZD1222 COVID-19 vaccine. Findings and limits, study-wide: Researchers took repertoire samples only after the peak T cell response had come. Most donors were white British and more were female, and clonal diversity was possibly underestimated.

Measured with immunoSEQ multiplex PCR; TCRdb has only the in-frame clones, and not every one. This table has under 150,000 clones, roughly 87% appearing once. The V gene's germline CDR1 is LNHDA and CDR2 SQIVND (reference sequence). V lost 3 bases and J lost 4, with 12 bases in between. This CDR3 has 15 residues. Samples with a second dose at about 4 or about 12 weeks were pooled together. The TCR comes from an adult who received the AZD1222 COVID-19 vaccine. Sequenced here: peripheral blood, sampled 28 days after the second AZD1222 dose. The gene calls are TRBV19 and TRBJ1-4; D ambiguous. The CDR3 region is CASSIMAGYNEKLFF. CDR3 nucleotide sequence: TGTGCCAGTAGTATTATGGCGGGATATAATGAAAAACTGTTTTTT.